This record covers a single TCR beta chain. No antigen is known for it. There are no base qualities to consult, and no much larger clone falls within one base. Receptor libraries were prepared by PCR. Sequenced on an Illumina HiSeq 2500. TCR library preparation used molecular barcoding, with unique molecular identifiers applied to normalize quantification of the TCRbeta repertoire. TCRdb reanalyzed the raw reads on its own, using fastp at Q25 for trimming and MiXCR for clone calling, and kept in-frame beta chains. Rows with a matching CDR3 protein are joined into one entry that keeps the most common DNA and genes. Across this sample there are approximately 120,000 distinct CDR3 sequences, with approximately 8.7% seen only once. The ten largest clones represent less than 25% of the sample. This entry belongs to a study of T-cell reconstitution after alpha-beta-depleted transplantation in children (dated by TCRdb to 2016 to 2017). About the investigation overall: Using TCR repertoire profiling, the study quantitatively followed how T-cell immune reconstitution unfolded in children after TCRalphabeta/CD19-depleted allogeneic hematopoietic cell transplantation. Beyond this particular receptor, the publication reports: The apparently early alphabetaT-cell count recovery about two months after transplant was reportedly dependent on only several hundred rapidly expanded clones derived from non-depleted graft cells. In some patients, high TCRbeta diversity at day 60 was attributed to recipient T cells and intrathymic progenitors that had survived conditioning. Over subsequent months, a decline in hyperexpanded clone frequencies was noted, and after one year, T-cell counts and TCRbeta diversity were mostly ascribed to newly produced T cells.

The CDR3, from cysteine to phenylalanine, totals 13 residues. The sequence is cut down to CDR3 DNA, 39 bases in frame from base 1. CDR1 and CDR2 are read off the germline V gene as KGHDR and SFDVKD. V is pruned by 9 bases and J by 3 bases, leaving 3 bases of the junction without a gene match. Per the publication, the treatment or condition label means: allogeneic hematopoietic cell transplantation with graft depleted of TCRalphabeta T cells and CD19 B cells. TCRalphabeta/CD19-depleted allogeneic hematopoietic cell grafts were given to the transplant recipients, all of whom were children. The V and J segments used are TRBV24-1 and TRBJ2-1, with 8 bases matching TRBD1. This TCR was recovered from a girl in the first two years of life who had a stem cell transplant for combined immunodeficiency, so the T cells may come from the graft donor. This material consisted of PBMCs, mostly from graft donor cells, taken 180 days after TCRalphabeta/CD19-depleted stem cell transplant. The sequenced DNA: TGTGCCACCGGGGGGACAGGCTACAATGAGCAGTTCTTC. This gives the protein CATGGTGYNEQFF.